Following are 7 T cell receptor beta chains from one sample sequenced in a study of blood T cells in healthy people across ages. A second about 7 to 11 cycle PCR used barcoded and J-beta primers. TCRdb re-analysed the 5' RACE reads in MiXCR, keeping a single row per CDR3 protein. The table shows 1.5 million to 2 million distinct CDR3 sequences, with approximately 39% occurring only once. The sample comprised blood. The receptors here all came from a human donor in good health.

The chain is built from TRBV9 and TRBJ2-5; 7 bases align to TRBD1. The CDR3 contains 16 residues. V gave up 4 bases and J gave up 10 bases; unmatched junction bases: 19. Germline-derived CDR1 and CDR2 are SGDLS and YYNGEE. The CDR3: CASSPSEGQRPLDQYF. DNA for the CDR3: TGTGCCAGCAGCCCTAGTGAGGGACAGCGGCCCCTCGACCAGTACTTC.

The sample holds a few counts of this clonotype. Here the CDR3 DNA reads TGTGCCAGCAGCGTAAGCTTTTATGGCTACACCTTC. It encodes CASSVSFYGYTF. The rearrangement links TRBV9 to TRBJ1-2; D is undetermined. Germline V gene data show CDR1 as SGDLS and CDR2 as YYNGEE. V was pared by 1 base and J by 5 bases, with 6 bases between. CDR3 length: 12 residues.

A few counts support this clonotype. The V and J genes are TRBV7-3 and TRBJ2-7; D unresolved. This CDR3 comprises 15 residues. V was clipped by 2 bases and J by 5 bases, with 16 bases between them. Germline CDR1 reads SGHTA; CDR2 reads FQGTGA. CDR3 residues: CASSLDSFYGNEQYF. The DNA for the CDR3 is TGTGCCAGCAGCTTAGATTCTTTTTATGGGAACGAGCAGTACTTC.

The chain has TRBV20-1 and TRBJ2-5; TRBD1 aligns across 10 bases. The ends lost 6 bases at V and 2 bases at J; junction bases unmatched: 12. CDR1 is DFQATT and CDR2 is SNEGSKA in the germline V gene (reference sequence). The CDR3 has 16 amino acids. CDR3 sequence reads: CSARGRDRGRQETQYF. In DNA form, the CDR3 reads TGCAGTGCGAGGGGCCGGGACAGGGGAAGGCAAGAGACCCAGTACTTC.

On this clonotype itself: Sequence at one end of the junction differs from germline and may be a read error. The V call is TRBV28, the J call TRBJ1-1; 9 positions agree with TRBD1. This CDR3 comprises 15 residues. Germline V gene data show CDR1 as MDHEN and CDR2 as SYDVKM. For the CDR3, the DNA is TGTGCCAGCAGTCTATGGGACAGGGAGAACACTGAAGCTTTCTTT. Protein product: CASSLWDRENTEAFF. Using reference TRBV28 and TRBJ1-1 for the parts outside the CDR3, the full variable domain is DVKVTQSSRYLVKRTGEKVFLECVQDMDHENMFWYRQDPGLGLRLIYFSYDVKMKEKGDIPEGYSVSREKKERFSLILESASTNQTSMYLCASSLWDRENTEAFFGQGTRLTVV.

This clonotype occurred many times. The rearrangement uses TRBV7-2 and TRBJ1-2; D is unresolved. Germline CDR1 is SGHTA and CDR2 is FQGNSA. The CDR3 totals 14 residues. V lost 4 bases and J lost 2, with 11 bases in between. The DNA of the CDR3 is TGTGCCAGCAGCTCCCCGGGTCCCAACTATGGCTACACCTTC. Translated: CASSSPGPNYGYTF.

This sequence joins TRBV28 and TRBJ2-7, with D perhaps matching TRBD1 (5 bases). Judging by the DNA end, TRBJ2-5 fits better; the J call may be wrong. The CDR3 is made up of 13 amino acids. Per germline, CDR1 MDHEN and CDR2 SYDVKM. In DNA form, the CDR3 reads TGTGCCAGCAAGGCACAGGTCTGGGAGACCCAGTACTTC. It specifies CASKAQVWETQYF.